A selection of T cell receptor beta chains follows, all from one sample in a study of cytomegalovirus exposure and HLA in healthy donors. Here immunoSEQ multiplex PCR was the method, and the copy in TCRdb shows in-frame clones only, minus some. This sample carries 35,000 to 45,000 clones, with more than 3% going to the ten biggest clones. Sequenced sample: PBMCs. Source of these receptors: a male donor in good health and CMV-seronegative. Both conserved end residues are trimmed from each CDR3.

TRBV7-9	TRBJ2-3	ASQAGGPGDTQY
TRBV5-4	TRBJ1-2	ASSFNGQEPNYGYT
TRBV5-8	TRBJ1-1	ASSNWNTEAF
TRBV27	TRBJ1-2	ASSLYSTSRGYT
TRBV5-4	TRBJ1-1	ASRGTGGAGTEAF
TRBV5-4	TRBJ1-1	ASLPGQGTEAF
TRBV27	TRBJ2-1	ASSFRSSDEQF
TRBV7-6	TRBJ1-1	ASSLGSGTEAF
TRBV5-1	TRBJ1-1	ASSSTGLDTEAF
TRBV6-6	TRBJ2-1	ASRLQTSRDEQF
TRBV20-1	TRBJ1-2	SARRQDGYT
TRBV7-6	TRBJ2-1	ASSLAPSGGVQF
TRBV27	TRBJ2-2	ASSPWTGENTGELF
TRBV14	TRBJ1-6	ASSQDRINSPLH
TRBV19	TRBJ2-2	ASSILQAATGELF
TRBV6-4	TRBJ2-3	ASSPGVQGADTQY
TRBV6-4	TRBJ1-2	ASSDTGDYGYT
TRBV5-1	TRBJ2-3	ASSRLAGGNADTQY
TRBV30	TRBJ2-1	AWSVRLRDEQF
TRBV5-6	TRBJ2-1	ASSLGLAGGPYYNEQF
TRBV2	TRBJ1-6	ASNPAMSSYNSPLH
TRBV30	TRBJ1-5	AWSTGQGTRGNQPQH
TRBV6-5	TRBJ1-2	ASSQTGDGYT
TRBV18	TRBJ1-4	ASSPTTGTGNRKLF
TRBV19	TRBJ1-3	ASNLRGNTIY
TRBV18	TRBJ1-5	ASSPLESNQPQH
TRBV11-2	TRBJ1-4	ASSAGATNEKLF
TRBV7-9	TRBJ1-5	ASSRTDPGQPQH
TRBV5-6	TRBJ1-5	ASSYGTHGQPQH
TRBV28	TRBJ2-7	ASTPTRGRRGEQY
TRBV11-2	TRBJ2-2	ASRLAGGPGELF
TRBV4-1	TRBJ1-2	ASSLRVEGQTNYGYT
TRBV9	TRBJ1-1	ASSVGGWDTEAF
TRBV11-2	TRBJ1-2	ASSLGTGQGPGYGYT
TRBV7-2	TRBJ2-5	ASSQLAGGRETQY
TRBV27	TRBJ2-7	ASSPTPRGDEQY
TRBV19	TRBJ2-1	ASSLTRAGIYNEQF
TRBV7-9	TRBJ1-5	ASSFQTGMSNQPQH
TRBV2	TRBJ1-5	ASRTENQPQH
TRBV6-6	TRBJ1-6	ASKPGENNSPLH
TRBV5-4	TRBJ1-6	ASSLWGHNNSPLH
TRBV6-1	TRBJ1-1	AIQGFPGAEAF
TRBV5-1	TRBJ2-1	ASSLWDRVYNEQF
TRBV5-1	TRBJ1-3	ASSTTGAGNTIY
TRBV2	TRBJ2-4	ASKETEPKNIQY
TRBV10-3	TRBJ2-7	AIRLGGVNYEQY
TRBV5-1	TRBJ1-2	ASSLSRRDGYT
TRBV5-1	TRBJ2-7	ASSLEGVTYEQY
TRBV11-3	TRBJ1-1	ASSFNQGEAF
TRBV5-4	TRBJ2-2	ASSLRWGDEELF
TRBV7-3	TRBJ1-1	ASSPRGSGTEAF
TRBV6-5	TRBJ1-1	ASSFQGADTEAF
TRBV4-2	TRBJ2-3	ASSQAWTTTDTQY
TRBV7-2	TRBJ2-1	ASSLERPRGWDNEQF